This TCR beta chain was captured by sequencing in a study of CD8+ T cells in alopecia areata. About the study: The graft donors were approximately 6-12-month-old C3H/HeJ mice with spontaneous alopecia, and their skin went to 7-10-week-old female C3H/HeJ mice. Overall study findings and caveats: Researchers report lesional scalp, most notably alopecia totalis/universalis, outstripped normal scalp in clonality. Mouse data revealed clearer TCR sharing than patient data did, a gap possibly tied to HLA.

The CDR3 loop spans 16 amino acids. J was trimmed by 1 base and V by 4 bases; bases with no gene match: 4. Germline assignment: CDR1 FNHDT and CDR2 SITEND (reference sequence). Notes on this clone: Its specificity is not known. A far larger clone is one nucleotide away, so this likely arose from a read error. Gene names are the mouse ones. Read coverage stops 4 residues before the CDR3 terminus; the germline J gene supplies the remainder.

RNA was extracted and reverse transcribed into cDNA as the sequencing template. Measured with immunoSEQ multiplex PCR; TCRdb has only the in-frame clones, and not every one. The profile covers some 120,000 clones, none occurring a single time. This clonotype was obtained from a C3H/HeJ mouse with alopecia areata. The MHC haplotype of this mouse line is H2-k. This chain connects TRBV19 to TRBJ2-1, with 11 bases fitting TRBD2. The sequencing sample was made of lesional skin. CDR3 residues: CASSDDWGGNYAEQFF. The sequenced part of the CDR3 DNA is TGTGCCAGCAGTGACGACTGGGGGGGGAACTATGCT.